Listed here are 4 T cell receptor beta chains from one sample, sequenced in a study of shared T cell receptors in the human thymus (dated by TCRdb to about 2021). Preparation of the library involved the immunoSEQ multiplex PCR assay. TCRdb holds this immuneACCESS table with in-frame rearrangements only. Some clones are missing; in checked studies, unresolved V genes explain under half, and the rest has no known cause. The sample records under 850,000 clones, approximately 90% of which are singletons. The ten largest clones capture around 0.01% of the sample. Separately, the same data were catalogued under a study of human thymus T cells.

Material for sequencing was thymocytes. The origin of the receptors is a boy younger than two with a congenital heart defect. Donor details come from another sample of the same person, matched by shared clones.

The V and J genes are TRBV19 and TRBJ2-7; D possibly corresponds to TRBD2 (6 bases). The CDR3 has 11 amino acids. Trimming removed 6 bases from V and 4 bases from J, with 7 bases in between. The V gene's germline CDR1 is LNHDA and CDR2 SQIVND (reference sequence). In DNA form, the CDR3 reads TGTGCCAGTAGGCGGGGATACGAGCAGTACTTC. Protein sequence: CASRRGYEQYF.

Concerning this clone: The sample holds other DNA sequences that translate to the same CDR3. This chain links TRBV27 with TRBJ1-2; TRBD1 matches 9 bases. J was trimmed by 5 bases and V by 3 bases; bases with no gene match: 1. The CDR3 is 13 amino acids. Germline V gene data show CDR1 as MNHEY and CDR2 as SMNVEV (reference sequence). CDR3 sequence (DNA): TGTGCCAGCAGTTTGGACAGGGGTTATGGCTACACCTTC. Translating it yields CASSLDRGYGYTF.

The V call is TRBV6-1, the J call TRBJ2-1, with D uncertain. The V and J ends lost 8 bases and 10 bases respectively, with 15 bases between them. The length of the CDR3 is 12 residues. CDR1 is MNHNS and CDR2 is SASEGT in the germline V gene. CDR3 sequence (DNA): TGTGCCAGCCCCTCGATCGCAGGAGAGCAGTTCTTC. Translating gives CASPSIAGEQFF.

This chain links TRBV12-5 with TRBJ1-3; TRBD1 might be the D (5 bases). CDR1 is LGHNT, CDR2 FRNRAP, per germline. CDR3 length: 14 amino acids. Trimming left V 1 base short and J 2 bases short, with 6 bases between. The CDR3 region is CASGLGTPGNTIYF. Here the CDR3 DNA reads TGTGCTAGTGGTTTGGGGACACCTGGAAACACCATATATTTT.